This T cell receptor (beta chain) was recovered during a study of OX40 agonist ivuxolimab in advanced cancers. Whole-study context: Patients took ivuxolimab, an agonistic anti-OX40 (CD134) antibody.

Looked up from germline, CDR1 is SEHNR and CDR2 is FQNEAQ (reference sequence). The CDR3 sequence is 16 residues long. The V gene lost 0 bases and the J gene lost 8 bases, with 19 bases spanning the gap. Generated by immunoSEQ multiplex PCR, the TCRdb table keeps only in-frame clones and is missing some. The sample shows approximately 40,000 clones, more than 75% of them seen only once. The chain employs TRBV7-9 and TRBJ1-2; D gene unclear. The sample here was CD4+ or CD8+ T cells sorted from blood, taken in a trial of the OX40 agonist ivuxolimab. This TCR derives from an adult with an advanced solid tumor such as melanoma, head and neck, liver or kidney cancer. The CDR3 DNA sequence: TGTGCCAGCAGCTTAGCGCCGATGGGAGAAACTTTCGGCTACACCTTC. It is translated as CASSLAPMGETFGYTF.